The following is a T cell receptor (beta chain) sequence with its context. Its antigen is not known. RNA transcripts gave rise to amplified TCR beta CDR3 regions. In the first-round RT-PCR of the TCR CDR3, the HTBI primer set was used. TCRdb re-analysed the multiplex PCR reads in MiXCR, keeping a single row per CDR3 protein. The table includes about 610,000 distinct CDR3 sequences, roughly 14% detected once. The sample belongs to a study of T cells in Graves' hyperthyroidism and ophthalmopathy. Background on the study: Upon initial diagnosis and before any treatment, peripheral blood was collected.

The PBMCs were sourced from fresh peripheral blood (about 9.7 ml). Notes on the study in general: Ophthalmopathy was told apart from stable hyperthyroidism by a 13 V-J model.

This receptor was identified in a woman aged 40 to 50 with Graves' ophthalmopathy. Sequenced sample: blood.

This chain's CDR3 is CSVDVRGTDTQYF. The DNA of the CDR3 is TGCAGCGTTGACGTCCGGGGCACAGATACGCAGTATTTT. V is TRBV29-1 and J is TRBJ2-3; D ambiguous. From germline, CDR1 is SQVTM and CDR2 ANQGSEA. The CDR3 runs 13 residues. Trimming took off 3 bases at V and 1 base at J, with 8 bases between the two ends.